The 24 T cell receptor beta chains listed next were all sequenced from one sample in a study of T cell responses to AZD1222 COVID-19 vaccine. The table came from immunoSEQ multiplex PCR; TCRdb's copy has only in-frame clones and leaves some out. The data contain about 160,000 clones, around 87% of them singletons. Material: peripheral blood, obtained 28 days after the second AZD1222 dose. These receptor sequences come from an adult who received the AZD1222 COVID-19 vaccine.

The CDR3 reads CASSEAAANYGYTF. In nucleotides, the CDR3 is TGTGCCAGCAGTGAAGCGGCGGCTAACTATGGCTACACCTTC. The chain employs TRBV6-1 and TRBJ1-2; D is unresolved. The CDR3 extends over 14 amino acids. Trimming removed 0 bases from V and 0 bases from J, with 5 bases in between. Germline V gene data show CDR1 as MNHNS and CDR2 as SASEGT.

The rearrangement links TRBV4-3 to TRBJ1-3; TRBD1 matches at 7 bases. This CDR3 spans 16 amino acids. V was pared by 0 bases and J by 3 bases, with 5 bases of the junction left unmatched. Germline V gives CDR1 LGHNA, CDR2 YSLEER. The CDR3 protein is CASSQDPQGSGNTIYF. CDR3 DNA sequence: TGCGCCAGCAGCCAAGATCCACAGGGGAGTGGAAACACCATATATTTT.

CDR3 amino acids: CASSDSRMGQNYGYTF. Here the CDR3 DNA reads TGTGCCAGCAGTGACTCAAGAATGGGACAGAACTATGGCTACACCTTC. V usage is TRBV6-4 and J usage is TRBJ1-2, with 7 bases that match TRBD1. The germline V gene has CDR1 MRHNA and CDR2 SNTAGT. Germline trimming cut 0 bases from V and 2 bases from J; bases unmatched to any gene: 6. The CDR3 is 16 amino acids.

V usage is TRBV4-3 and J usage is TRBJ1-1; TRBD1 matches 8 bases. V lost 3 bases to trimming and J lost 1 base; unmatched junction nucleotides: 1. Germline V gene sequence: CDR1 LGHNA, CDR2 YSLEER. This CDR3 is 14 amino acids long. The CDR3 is CASSQDRENTEAFF. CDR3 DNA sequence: TGCGCCAGCAGCCAGGACAGGGAGAACACTGAAGCTTTCTTT.

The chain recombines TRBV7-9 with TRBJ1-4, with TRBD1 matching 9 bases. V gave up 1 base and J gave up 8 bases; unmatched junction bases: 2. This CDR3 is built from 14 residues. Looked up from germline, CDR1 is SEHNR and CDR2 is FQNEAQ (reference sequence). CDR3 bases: TGTGCCAGCAGCTTAGTCACAGGGGGCGAAAAACTGTTTTTT. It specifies CASSLVTGGEKLFF. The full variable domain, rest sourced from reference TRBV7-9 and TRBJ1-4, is DTGVSQNPRHKITKRGQNVTFRCDPISEHNRLYWYRQTLGQGPEFLTYFQNEAQLEKSRLLSDRFSAERPKGSFSTLEIQRTEQGDSAMYLCASSLVTGGEKLFFGSGTQLSVL.

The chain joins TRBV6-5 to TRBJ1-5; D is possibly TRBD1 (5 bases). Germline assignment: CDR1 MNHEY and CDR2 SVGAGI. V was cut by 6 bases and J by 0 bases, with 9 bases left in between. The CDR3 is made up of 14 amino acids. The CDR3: CASRRDHSNQPQHF. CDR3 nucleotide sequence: TGTGCCAGCAGGCGGGACCATAGCAATCAGCCCCAGCATTTT.

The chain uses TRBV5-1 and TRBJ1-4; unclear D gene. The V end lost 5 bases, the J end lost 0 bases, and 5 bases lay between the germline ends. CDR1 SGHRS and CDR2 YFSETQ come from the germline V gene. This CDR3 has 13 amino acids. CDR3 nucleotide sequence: TGCGCCAGCAGAAAGGCAACTAATGAAAAACTGTTTTTT. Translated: CASRKATNEKLFF.

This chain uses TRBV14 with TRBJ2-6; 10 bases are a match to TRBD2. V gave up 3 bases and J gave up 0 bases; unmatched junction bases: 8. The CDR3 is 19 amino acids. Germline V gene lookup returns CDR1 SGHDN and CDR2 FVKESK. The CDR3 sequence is CASSQGLAGALSGANVLTF. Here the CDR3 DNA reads TGTGCCAGCAGCCAGGGCCTAGCGGGGGCACTCTCTGGGGCCAACGTCCTGACTTTC.

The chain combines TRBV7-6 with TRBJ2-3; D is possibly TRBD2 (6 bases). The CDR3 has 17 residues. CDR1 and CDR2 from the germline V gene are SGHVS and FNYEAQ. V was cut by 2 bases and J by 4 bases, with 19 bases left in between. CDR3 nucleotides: TGTGCCAGCAGCTTACGAGTTGGAGGGCCTACAGCAGATACGCAGTATTTT. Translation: CASSLRVGGPTADTQYF.

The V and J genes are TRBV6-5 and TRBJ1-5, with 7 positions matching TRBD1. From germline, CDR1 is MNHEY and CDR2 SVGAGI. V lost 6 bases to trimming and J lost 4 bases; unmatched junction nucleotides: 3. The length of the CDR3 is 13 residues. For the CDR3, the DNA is TGTGCCAGCAGGGTACAGGGGAATCAGCCCCAGCATTTT. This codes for CASRVQGNQPQHF.

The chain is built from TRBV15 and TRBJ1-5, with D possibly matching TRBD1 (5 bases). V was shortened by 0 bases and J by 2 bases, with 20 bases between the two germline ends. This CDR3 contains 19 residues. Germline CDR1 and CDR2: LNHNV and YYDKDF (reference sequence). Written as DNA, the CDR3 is TGTGCCACCAGCAGAGATCTAGGGGCCCCCATTTTTGGCAATCAGCCCCAGCATTTT. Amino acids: CATSRDLGAPIFGNQPQHF.

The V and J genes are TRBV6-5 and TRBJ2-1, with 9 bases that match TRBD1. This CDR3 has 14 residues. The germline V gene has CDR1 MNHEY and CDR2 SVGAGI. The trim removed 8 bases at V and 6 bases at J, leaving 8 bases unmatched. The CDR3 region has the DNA TGTGCCAGCCTAAGGACAGGGGACAGCAATGAGCAGTTCTTC. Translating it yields CASLRTGDSNEQFF.

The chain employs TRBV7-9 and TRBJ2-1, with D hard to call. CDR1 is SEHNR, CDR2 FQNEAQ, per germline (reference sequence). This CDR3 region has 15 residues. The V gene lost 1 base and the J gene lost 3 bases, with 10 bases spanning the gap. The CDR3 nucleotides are TGTGCCAGCAGCTTAGTTGACCACCTCTACAATGAGCAGTTCTTC. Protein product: CASSLVDHLYNEQFF.

The CDR3, as DNA: TGTGCCAGCAGTTACGGGCCAAAATCCTCCTACGAGCAGTACTTC. Protein sequence: CASSYGPKSSYEQYF. J is TRBJ2-7 and V is TRBV6-2 or TRBV6-3; unclear D gene. The V and J ends lost 2 bases and 0 bases respectively, with 11 bases between them. CDR3 length: 15 residues. CDR1 is MNHEY and CDR2 is SVGEGT in the germline V gene.

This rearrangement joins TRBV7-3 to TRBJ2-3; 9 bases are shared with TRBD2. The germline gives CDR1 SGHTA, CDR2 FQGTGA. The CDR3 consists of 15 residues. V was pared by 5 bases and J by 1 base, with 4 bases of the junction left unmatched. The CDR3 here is CASSRIAGGTDTQYF. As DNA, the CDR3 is TGTGCCAGCAGCCGTATAGCGGGAGGCACAGATACGCAGTATTTT.

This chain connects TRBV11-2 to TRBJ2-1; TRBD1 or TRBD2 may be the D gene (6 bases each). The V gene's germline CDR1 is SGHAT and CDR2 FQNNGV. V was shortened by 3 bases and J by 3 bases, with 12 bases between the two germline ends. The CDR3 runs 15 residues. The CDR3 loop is CASSFIGGGYNEQFF. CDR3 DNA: TGTGCCAGCAGCTTCATAGGGGGAGGCTACAATGAGCAGTTCTTC.

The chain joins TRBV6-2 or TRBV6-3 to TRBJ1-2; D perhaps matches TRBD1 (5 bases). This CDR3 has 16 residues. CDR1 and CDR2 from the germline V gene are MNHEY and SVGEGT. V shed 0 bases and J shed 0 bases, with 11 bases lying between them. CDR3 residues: CASSYSTGASNYGYTF. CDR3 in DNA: TGTGCCAGCAGTTACTCAACAGGTGCATCTAACTATGGCTACACCTTC.

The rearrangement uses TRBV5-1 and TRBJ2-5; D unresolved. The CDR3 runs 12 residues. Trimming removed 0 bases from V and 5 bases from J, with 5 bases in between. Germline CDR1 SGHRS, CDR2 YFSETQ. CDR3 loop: CASSLDLETQYF. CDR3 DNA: TGCGCCAGCAGCTTGGACCTCGAGACCCAGTACTTC.

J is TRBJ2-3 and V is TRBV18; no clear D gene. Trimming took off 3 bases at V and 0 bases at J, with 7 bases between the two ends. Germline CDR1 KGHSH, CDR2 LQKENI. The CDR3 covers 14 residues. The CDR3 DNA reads TGTGCCAGCTCACCCAGCGAGAGCACAGATACGCAGTATTTT. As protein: CASSPSESTDTQYF.

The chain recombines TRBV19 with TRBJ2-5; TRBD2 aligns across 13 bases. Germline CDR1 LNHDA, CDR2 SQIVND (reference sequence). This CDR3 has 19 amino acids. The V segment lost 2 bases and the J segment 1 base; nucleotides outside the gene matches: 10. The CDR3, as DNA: TGTGCCAGTAGTATACACTGGACTAGCGGGAGCAGGGCCCAAGAGACCCAGTACTTC. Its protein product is CASSIHWTSGSRAQETQYF.

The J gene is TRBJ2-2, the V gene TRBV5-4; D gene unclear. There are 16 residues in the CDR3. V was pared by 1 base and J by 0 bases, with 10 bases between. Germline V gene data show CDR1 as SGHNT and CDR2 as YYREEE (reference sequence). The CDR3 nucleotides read TGTGCCAGCAGCTTGAAGGGATTATCGAACACCGGGGAGCTGTTTTTT. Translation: CASSLKGLSNTGELFF.

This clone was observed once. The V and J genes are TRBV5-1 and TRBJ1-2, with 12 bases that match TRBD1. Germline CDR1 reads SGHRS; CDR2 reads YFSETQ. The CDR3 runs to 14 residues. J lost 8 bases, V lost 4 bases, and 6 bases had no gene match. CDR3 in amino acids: CASSRDRGQEGYTF. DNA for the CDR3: TGCGCCAGCAGCCGGGACAGGGGGCAGGAGGGCTACACCTTC.

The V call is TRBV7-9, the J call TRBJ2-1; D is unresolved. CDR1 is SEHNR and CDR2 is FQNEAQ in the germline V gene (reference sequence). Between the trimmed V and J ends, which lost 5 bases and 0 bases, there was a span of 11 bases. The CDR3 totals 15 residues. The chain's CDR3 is CASSAHLDSYNEQFF. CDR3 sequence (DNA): TGTGCCAGCAGCGCGCACCTGGACTCCTACAATGAGCAGTTCTTC.

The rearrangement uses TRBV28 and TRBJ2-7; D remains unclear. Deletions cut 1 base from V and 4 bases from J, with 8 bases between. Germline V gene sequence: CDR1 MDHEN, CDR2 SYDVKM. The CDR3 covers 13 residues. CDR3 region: CASSLSMRYEQYF. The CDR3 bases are TGTGCCAGCAGTTTATCGATGAGGTACGAGCAGTACTTC.